The sequence of this TCR beta chain was determined in a study of blood T cell repertoires in COVID-19 (TCRdb year 2020). As for the study more broadly: Samples from collaborators originated in the United States, Italy and Spain and spanned both the acute and convalescent phases of COVID-19. The dataset comprised deeply sampled blood TCRbeta repertoires from subjects exposed to, actively infected with, or recovered from COVID-19. Samples were obtained from the ongoing ImmuneRACE study (first 160 participants) and from 1,254 subjects provided by 6 global collaborators. Where available, HLA class I and class II types were taken from metadata supplied by the sample provider and were not determined by assay-based typing. The sample metadata nearly always contained a de-identified subject ID, COVID-19 status, age in years and sex. The prospective study material was composed of cDNA or gDNA derived from T cells, B-cell-depleted T cells, or PBMCs. The repertoires were released in a freely available public database meant as a resource for research on the immune response to SARS-CoV-2. The full study reports these points: Clinical and demographic metadata were provided uncurated, with the amount varying by source and participant.

TCRbeta CDR3 regions were amplified from genomic DNA by means of the immunoSEQ Assay, a bias-controlled multiplex PCR. The authors' pipeline ran thus. Nucleated cell counts per sample were estimated from amplification of reference gene primers within the assay. To quantify the absolute abundance of each unique TCRbeta CDR3 rearrangement, sequence reads were collapsed and filtered. For each sample, productive Simpson clonality was calculated by taking the square root of Simpson's diversity index across productive rearrangements. TCRdb obtained this table from immuneACCESS and retained in-frame rearrangements with V and J assigned. These tables miss some clones; where compared with another copy, unresolved V genes account for less than half of the shortfall, and the remainder is unexplained. The DNA was the basis for D and trimming; V, J and clone size are from that table. This sample gives over 150,000 clones in total; around 73% of them show up just once. The top ten clonotypes cover approximately 15% of the sample.

In the prospective study, participants were 18 to 89 years old, resided in about two dozen geographic areas of the United States, and were enrolled through a virtual design. In the prospective study, cohorts were assigned on the basis of participant-reported clinical history obtained from a screening survey and a study questionnaire. For ImmuneRACE Cohort 3, a participant was defined as recovered based on two consecutive negative NP/OP PCR tests, clearance by a healthcare professional, or resolution of symptoms. Mobile phlebotomists in the prospective study collected whole blood, serum and a nasopharyngeal or oropharyngeal swab from every participant. Prospective study participants could optionally give additional blood draws and questionnaires over a roughly 2-month period. Before DNA extraction, blood samples from the prospective study were shipped at room temperature or frozen. In the case of this clone: Which antigen it targets is not known. No base quality information exists; no much larger clone differs at one position.

The germline V gene (reference sequence) supplies CDR1 SEHNR and CDR2 FQNEAQ. Counted from cysteine to phenylalanine, this CDR3 has 12 amino acids. Of all the DNA, just the CDR3 is kept, 36 bases in frame from base 1. Trimming costs V 0 bases and J 11 bases, and their ends lie 8 bases apart. The sequenced material came from PBMCs or T cells enriched from blood (not recorded which). The receptor comes from a woman aged 45-60 years who had recovered from COVID-19. The chain is encoded by TRBV7-9 joined to TRBJ1-5; the D gene lacks a confident call. The CDR3 reads as follows: CASSLARDAQHF. The DNA sequence reads TGTGCCAGCAGCTTAGCCCGGGATGCCCAGCATTTT.